The 17 T cell receptor beta chains reported below all come from one sample, sequenced in a study of tumor-infiltrating lymphocytes in localized non-small cell lung cancer. Method: immunoSEQ multiplex PCR; TCRdb's copy keeps in-frame clones and lacks some. The data hold around 10,000 clones, with approximately 79% observed a single time. Sequencing was done on a sample of lung tumor tissue. The receptors come from a human donor with non-small cell lung cancer.

The chain has TRBV6-6 and TRBJ2-3; D possibly corresponds to TRBD2 (6 bases). CDR1 and CDR2 (germline): MNHNY, SVGAGI (reference sequence). V gave up 7 bases and J gave up 4 bases, with 15 bases separating them. The CDR3 length is 14 residues. CDR3 amino acids: CASTSERRADTQYF. CDR3 nucleotides: TGTGCCAGCACCTCCGAACGGAGGGCAGATACGCAGTATTTT.

For this clone: The junction departs from germline at one end; a sequencing error may be responsible. The chain employs TRBV29-1 and TRBJ1-1, with D hard to call. Germline lookup yields CDR1 SQVTM and CDR2 ANQGSEA. This CDR3 is built from 9 residues. The CDR3 DNA reads TGCAGCGTTGAAGACCGGATAGACTTT. It encodes CSVEDRIDF.

This sequence joins TRBV10-3 and TRBJ2-7, with TRBD2 as a possible D gene (5 bases). CDR3 size: 14 residues. Trimming left V 7 bases short and J 0 bases short, with 13 bases between. CDR1 is ENHRY and CDR2 is SYGVKD in the germline V gene. DNA of the CDR3: TGTGCCATCAAACGCACCGGGGACTCCTACGAGCAGTACTTC. Residues: CAIKRTGDSYEQYF.

The V and J genes are TRBV19 and TRBJ1-2, with D unresolved. This CDR3 comprises 14 residues. The V end lost 1 base, the J end lost 4 bases, and 10 bases lay between the germline ends. Looked up from germline, CDR1 is LNHDA and CDR2 is SQIVND (reference sequence). This chain's CDR3 is CASSIAAPGYGYTF. The CDR3 DNA is TGTGCCAGTAGTATAGCGGCTCCTGGCTATGGCTACACCTTC. Complete variable domain (other parts from reference TRBV19 and TRBJ1-2): DGGITQSPKYLFRKEGQNVTLSCEQNLNHDAMYWYRQDPGQGLRLIYYSQIVNDFQKGDIAEGYSVSREKKESFPLTVTSAQKNPTAFYLCASSIAAPGYGYTFGSGTRLTVV.

This clone was counted between two and nine times. This chain uses TRBV5-1 with TRBJ1-1, with a possible D match to TRBD1 (5 bases). The germline V and J ends were trimmed by 3 bases and 5 bases, with 11 bases remaining between them. The CDR3 is 13 residues long. The germline V gene has CDR1 SGHRS and CDR2 YFSETQ. The CDR3 region has the DNA TGCGCCAGCAGCTCCTTGGGGGGGACTGAAGCTTTCTTT. Protein product: CASSSLGGTEAFF.

In this sample, this clone turned up once. V gene TRBV27 combines with J gene TRBJ1-2, with D hard to call. From germline, CDR1 is MNHEY and CDR2 SMNVEV (reference sequence). The CDR3 has 15 residues. V was pared by 7 bases and J by 5 bases, with 20 bases between. Here the CDR3 reads CASKMSQSSDYGYTF. The CDR3 DNA reads TGTGCCAGCAAGATGAGTCAATCATCGGATTATGGCTACACCTTC.

The chain carries TRBV13 and TRBJ2-1, with D hard to call. Germline assignment: CDR1 PRHDT and CDR2 FYEKMQ (reference sequence). The CDR3 contains 17 residues. Trimming stripped 0 bases from V and 0 bases from J, with 12 bases between. The CDR3 bases are TGTGCCAGCAGCTTAGGTTCAGGTTCGAGCTCCTACAATGAGCAGTTCTTC. Residues: CASSLGSGSSSYNEQFF.

J is TRBJ2-1 and V is TRBV2; D is possibly TRBD1 (5 bases). The CDR3 is 13 amino acids. CDR1 and CDR2 (germline): SNHLY, FYNNEI. V was shortened by 7 bases and J by 4 bases, with 11 bases between the two germline ends. CDR3 nucleotide sequence: TGTGCCAGCATGGCAGGGTTTTACAATGAGCAGTTCTTC. Protein: CASMAGFYNEQFF.

This clone has more than one count but fewer than ten. The same CDR3 also results from other DNA sequences found in this sample. The chain is built from TRBV9 and TRBJ2-7; D possibly corresponds to TRBD1 (6 bases). Germline V gene lookup returns CDR1 SGDLS and CDR2 YYNGEE. The CDR3 covers 15 residues. Trimming shortened V by 0 bases and J by 2 bases, and 12 bases separated the two germline ends. The CDR3 is CASSVEGDTTYEQYF. The CDR3 nucleotides are TGTGCCAGCAGCGTAGAGGGGGACACTACCTACGAGCAGTACTTC. Using reference TRBV9 and TRBJ2-7 for the parts outside the CDR3, the full variable domain is DSGVTQTPKHLITATGQRVTLRCSPRSGDLSVYWYQQSLDQGLQFLIQYYNGEERAKGNILERFSAQQFPDLHSELNLSSLELGDSALYFCASSVEGDTTYEQYFGPGTRLTVT.

The rearrangement uses TRBV19 and TRBJ2-3; tentative D call: TRBD1 (6 bases). Germline values: CDR1 LNHDA, CDR2 SQIVND (reference sequence). The V gene lost 4 bases and the J gene lost 3 bases, with 11 bases spanning the gap. The CDR3 contains 14 residues. CDR3 DNA sequence: TGTGCCAGTAGTAGCGTCAGGGGAACAGATACGCAGTATTTT. This sequence encodes CASSSVRGTDTQYF.

This clone was picked up a small number of times. V gene TRBV10-3 combines with J gene TRBJ2-1; 7 nucleotides agree with TRBD1. Trimming took 7 bases from V and 7 from J; bases not matched to a gene: 7. Germline CDR1 is ENHRY and CDR2 is SYGVKD. The CDR3 sequence is 13 residues long. CDR3 region: CAIKNLQGNEQFF. CDR3 DNA sequence: TGTGCCATCAAGAACTTACAGGGGAATGAGCAGTTCTTC.

This clone came up once. The chain combines TRBV4-1 with TRBJ2-3; 7 nucleotides align to TRBD1. Germline CDR1 and CDR2: MGHRA and YSYEKL. CDR3 size: 16 residues. J was trimmed by 0 bases and V by 4 bases; bases with no gene match: 7. For the CDR3, the DNA is TGCGCCAGCAGCCCTCGGGGACAGTCTAGCACAGATACGCAGTATTTT. It encodes CASSPRGQSSTDTQYF.

V usage is TRBV6-4 and J usage is TRBJ2-3, with 7 bases matching TRBD2. CDR1 and CDR2 (germline): MRHNA, SNTAGT. The V segment lost 4 bases and the J segment 4 bases; nucleotides outside the gene matches: 8. This CDR3 spans 15 amino acids. The DNA for the CDR3 is TGTGCCAGCAGTGTATCCGGGGGGAGTTCAGATACGCAGTATTTT. Translating it yields CASSVSGGSSDTQYF.

This clone came up once. DNA for the CDR3: TGTGCCTGGAGTGGGAACACCCTGGATGAAAAACTGTTTTTT. Amino acids: CAWSGNTLDEKLFF. V and J are TRBV30 and TRBJ1-4; D unclear. CDR1 is GTSNPN and CDR2 is SVGIG in the germline V gene (reference sequence). The CDR3 covers 14 residues. Deletions cut 1 base from V and 6 bases from J, with 12 bases between.

The chain is built from TRBV4-1 and TRBJ1-1; a weak D match, TRBD1 (5 bases). This CDR3 has 16 amino acids. From germline, CDR1 is MGHRA and CDR2 YSYEKL. Trimming removed 7 bases from V and 0 bases from J, with 18 bases in between. The CDR3 here is CASTLTGRSMNTEAFF. The CDR3 DNA reads as TGCGCCAGCACGCTTACGGGACGTAGTATGAACACTGAAGCTTTCTTT.

The chain carries TRBV6-1 and TRBJ2-7; D uncertain. CDR1 and CDR2 from the germline V gene are MNHNS and SASEGT. V was cut by 8 bases and J by 5 bases, with 10 bases left in between. There are 11 residues in the CDR3. The CDR3 DNA sequence: TGTGCCAGCGTCGAAGGCCACGAGCAGTACTTC. Translation gives CASVEGHEQYF.

The chain employs TRBV11-3 and TRBJ2-1, with TRBD2 as a possible D gene (5 bases). CDR3 length equals 13 residues. From germline, CDR1 is SGHNT and CDR2 YENEEA. V dropped 5 bases and J dropped 5 bases, with 10 bases sitting between them. The CDR3 loop reads CASSLTIDNEQFF. CDR3 bases: TGTGCCAGCAGCCTGACTATCGACAATGAGCAGTTCTTC.